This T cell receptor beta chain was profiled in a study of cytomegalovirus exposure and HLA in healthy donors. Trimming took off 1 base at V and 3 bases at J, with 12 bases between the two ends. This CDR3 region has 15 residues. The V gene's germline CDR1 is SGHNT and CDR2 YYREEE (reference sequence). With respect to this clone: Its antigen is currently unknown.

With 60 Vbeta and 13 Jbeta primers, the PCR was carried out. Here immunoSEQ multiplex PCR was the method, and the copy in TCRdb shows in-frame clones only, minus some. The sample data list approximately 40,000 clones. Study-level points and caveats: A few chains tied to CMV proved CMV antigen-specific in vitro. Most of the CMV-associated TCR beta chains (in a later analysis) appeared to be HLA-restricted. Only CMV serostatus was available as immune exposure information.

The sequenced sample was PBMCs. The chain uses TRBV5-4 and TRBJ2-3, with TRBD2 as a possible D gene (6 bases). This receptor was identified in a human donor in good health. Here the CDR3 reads CASSLRASETDTQYF. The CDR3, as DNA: TGTGCCAGCAGCTTGAGGGCTAGCGAGACAGATACGCAGTATTTT. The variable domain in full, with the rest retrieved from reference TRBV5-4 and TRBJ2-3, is ETGVTQSPTHLIKTRGQQVTLRCSSQSGHNTVSWYQQALGQGPQFIFQYYREEENGRGNFPPRFSGLQFPNYSSELNVNALELDDSALYLCASSLRASETDTQYFGPGTRLTVL.